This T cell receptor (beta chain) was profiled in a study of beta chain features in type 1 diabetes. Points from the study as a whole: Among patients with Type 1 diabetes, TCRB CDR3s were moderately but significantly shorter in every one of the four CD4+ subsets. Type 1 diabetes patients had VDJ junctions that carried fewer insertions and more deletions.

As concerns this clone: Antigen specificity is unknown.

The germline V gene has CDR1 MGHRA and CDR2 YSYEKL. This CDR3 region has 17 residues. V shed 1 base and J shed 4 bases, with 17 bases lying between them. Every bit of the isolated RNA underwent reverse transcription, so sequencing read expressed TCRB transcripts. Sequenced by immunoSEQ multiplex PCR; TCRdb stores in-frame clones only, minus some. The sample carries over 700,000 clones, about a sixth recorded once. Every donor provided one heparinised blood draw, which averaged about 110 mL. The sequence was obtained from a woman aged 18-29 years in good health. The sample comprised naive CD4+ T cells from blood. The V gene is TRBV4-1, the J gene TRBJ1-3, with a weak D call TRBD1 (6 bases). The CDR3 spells CASSQGYQGLRGNTIYF. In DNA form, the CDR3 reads TGCGCCAGCAGCCAAGGGTACCAGGGGTTACGAGGAAACACCATATATTTT.